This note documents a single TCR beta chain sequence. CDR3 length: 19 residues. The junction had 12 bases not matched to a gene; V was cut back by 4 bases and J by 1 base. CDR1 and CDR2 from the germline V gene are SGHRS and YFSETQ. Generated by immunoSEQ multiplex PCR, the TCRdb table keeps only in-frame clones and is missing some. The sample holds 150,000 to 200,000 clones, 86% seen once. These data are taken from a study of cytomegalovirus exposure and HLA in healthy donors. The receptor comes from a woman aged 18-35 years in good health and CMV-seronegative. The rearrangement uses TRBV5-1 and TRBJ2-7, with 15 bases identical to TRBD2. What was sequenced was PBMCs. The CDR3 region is CASSVEGLAGGDVSYEQYF. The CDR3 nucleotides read TGCGCCAGCAGCGTGGAGGGACTAGCGGGGGGTGACGTTTCCTACGAGCAGTACTTC.